One sample yielded the 25 T cell receptor beta chains listed below, sequenced in a study of blood T cells in healthy people across ages. Using a J-beta primer mix together with a sample-barcoded 5' primer, a second PCR was run for about 6 to 12 cycles. TCRdb redid the calling of the 5' RACE reads with MiXCR, one entry per CDR3 protein. The sample comprises roughly 1 million distinct CDR3 sequences, about 25% of which are singletons, and around 0.75% rests with the top ten. These sequences were also reported in another study, on T cells of mothers and their children.

Sequenced sample: blood. The receptor set was obtained from a girl under 10 years old in good health.

This clonotype was counted only a few times. The CDR3 loop is CSVEDFQASNYGYTF. In DNA, the CDR3 is TGCAGCGTTGAAGACTTTCAAGCCTCAAACTATGGCTACACCTTC. This chain uses TRBV29-1 with TRBJ1-2, with D unclear. With 0 bases removed from V and 2 bases from J, the gap between germline ends came to 13 bases. Germline assignment: CDR1 SQVTM and CDR2 ANQGSEA. The CDR3 extends over 15 amino acids.

Details on this clonotype: One end of the junction is discordant with germline, which a read error may explain. The CDR3 loop is CSAELQETQYF. The CDR3 coding sequence is TGCAGTGCTGAATTGCAAGAGACCCAGTACTTT. The V and J genes are TRBV20-1 and TRBJ2-5; D unresolved. The CDR3 runs 11 residues. Germline V gene lookup returns CDR1 DFQATT and CDR2 SNEGSKA (reference sequence).

The chain uses TRBV6-1 and TRBJ1-5, with TRBD1 as a possible D gene (5 bases). V dropped 2 bases and J dropped 0 bases, with 17 bases sitting between them. This CDR3 has 18 amino acids. CDR1 and CDR2 (germline): MNHNS, SASEGT. CDR3 residues: CASSEPLGRGYSNQPQHF. CDR3 DNA sequence: TGTGCCAGCAGTGAACCTCTTGGCCGGGGCTATAGCAATCAGCCCCAGCATTTT.

This clonotype was recorded once. DNA for the CDR3: TGTGCCAGCAGTCAAAGGGGACTAGCGGGGTACAATGAGCAGTTCTTC. This sequence encodes CASSQRGLAGYNEQFF. This chain uses TRBV6-1 with TRBJ2-1, with 13 bases matching TRBD2. The J segment lost 4 bases and the V segment lost 5 bases, leaving 5 bases of the junction unmatched. Germline loops: CDR1 MNHNS, CDR2 SASEGT. The CDR3 runs to 16 residues.

This clonotype has more than one count but fewer than ten. The germline gene is not matched at one end of the junction; a read error may be the cause. The chain employs TRBV7-2 and TRBJ2-7; D is uncertain. Germline V lookup: CDR1 SGHTA, CDR2 FQGNSA. This CDR3 comprises 13 residues. CDR3 DNA sequence: TGTGCCAGCAGCTCCGTTAGCTCCTGCGAGCAGTACTTC. Translated, it gives CASSSVSSCEQYF.

The chain uses TRBV28 and TRBJ2-4; 7 bases fit TRBD1. With V trimmed by 5 bases and J by 0 bases, 7 bases remained unmatched. The CDR3 is 16 residues long. Germline loops: CDR1 MDHEN, CDR2 SYDVKM. CDR3 in amino acids: CASSGLRTGAKNIQYF. The DNA for the CDR3 is TGTGCCAGCAGTGGTCTCCGGACAGGAGCCAAAAACATTCAGTACTTC. Looking up the rest from reference TRBV28 and TRBJ2-4 gives the full variable domain: DVKVTQSSRYLVKRTGEKVFLECVQDMDHENMFWYRQDPGLGLRLIYFSYDVKMKEKGDIPEGYSVSREKKERFSLILESASTNQTSMYLCASSGLRTGAKNIQYFGAGTRLSVL.

This clonotype was detected only a few times. V and J are TRBV29-1 and TRBJ2-5, with a weak D call TRBD1 (5 bases). V was clipped by 4 bases and J by 0 bases, with 12 bases between them. Per the germline V gene, CDR1 is SQVTM and CDR2 is ANQGSEA. The CDR3 has 14 residues. The DNA for the CDR3 is TGCAGCGTTGTTCCCGACAGCTACCAAGAGACCCAGTACTTC. Translation gives CSVVPDSYQETQYF.

The genes are TRBV27 and TRBJ1-6; 7 bases fit TRBD1. CDR1 is MNHEY, CDR2 SMNVEV, per germline (reference sequence). The junction had 10 bases not matched to a gene; V was cut back by 8 bases and J by 9 bases. The CDR3 sequence is 14 residues long. CDR3 residues: CASVGRGQASPLHF. Here the CDR3 DNA reads TGTGCCAGCGTTGGTAGGGGGCAAGCTTCACCCCTCCACTTT.

The rearrangement joins TRBV7-2 to TRBJ2-3; 7 bases match TRBD2. CDR3 length: 16 amino acids. V dropped 5 bases and J dropped 2; count of bases not matched to a gene: 10. Germline V gene data show CDR1 as SGHTA and CDR2 as FQGNSA. CDR3 amino acids: CASSAIGAGVTDTQYF. CDR3 DNA: TGTGCCAGCAGCGCGATCGGGGCGGGGGTCACAGATACGCAGTATTTT.

The gene calls are TRBV7-9 and TRBJ1-4; no firm D call. Per the germline V gene, CDR1 is SEHNR and CDR2 is FQNEAQ (reference sequence). Trimming pared 5 bases from V and 6 bases from J, leaving 16 bases between. The CDR3 contains 15 residues. CDR3 sequence reads: CASSPTTAGDEKLFF. The CDR3 DNA reads TGTGCCAGCAGCCCAACCACCGCGGGAGATGAAAAACTGTTTTTT.

Turning to this clonotype: Possible read error: a much larger clone is one base away. The V gene is TRBV28, the J gene TRBJ2-7; D gene uncertain. The CDR3 has 11 residues. The germline V gene encodes CDR1 MDHEN and CDR2 SYDVKM. The CDR3 nucleotides are TGTGTCAGCAGAATAGGCGGCGAGCAGTACTTC. Translation gives CVSRIGGEQYF.

The chain is built from TRBV29-1 and TRBJ2-7, with D tentatively TRBD1 or TRBD2 (5 bases each). The CDR3 runs to 14 residues. Germline V gene data show CDR1 as SQVTM and CDR2 as ANQGSEA. The V end was cut by 4 bases, the J end by 2 bases, with 15 bases between. The CDR3 is CSVVGWDGTYEQYF. CDR3 in DNA: TGCAGCGTTGTCGGTTGGGACGGAACCTACGAGCAGTACTTC.

The chain carries TRBV11-2 and TRBJ2-1; D ambiguous. This CDR3 contains 15 residues. Germline assignment: CDR1 SGHAT and CDR2 FQNNGV. With 5 bases removed from V and 6 bases from J, the gap between germline ends came to 17 bases. The CDR3 region has the DNA TGTGCCAGCAGCCCCCTCGAGAATCCCTCCAATGAGCAGTTCTTC. Protein: CASSPLENPSNEQFF.

This sequence joins TRBV14 and TRBJ1-1; no firm D call. The CDR3 is 13 amino acids. The germline V gene encodes CDR1 SGHDN and CDR2 FVKESK. Trimming left V 1 base short and J 8 bases short, with 11 bases between. DNA for the CDR3: TGTGCCAGCAGCCAAGGGCATAGGCTCGAAGCTTTCTTT. Encoded protein: CASSQGHRLEAFF.

This clonotype was counted a few times. The rearrangement links TRBV11-2 to TRBJ2-5; no firm D call. Trimming left V 0 bases short and J 1 base short, with 9 bases between. The CDR3 covers 15 residues. Germline CDR1 SGHAT, CDR2 FQNNGV. The CDR3 DNA follows: TGTGCCAGCAGCTTAGACGGGCTAGTCCAAGAGACCCAGTACTTC. Its translation: CASSLDGLVQETQYF.

This clonotype was recorded a few times. CDR3 sequence (DNA): TGCAGTGCTGGACCCGGGACGGGGGTAGAAAAACTGTTTTTT. Protein product: CSAGPGTGVEKLFF. The rearrangement joins TRBV20-1 to TRBJ1-4; possible D gene TRBD1, 5 bases. The CDR3 loop spans 14 amino acids. Trimming cost V 5 bases and J 8 bases, with 18 bases left between them. CDR1 is DFQATT and CDR2 is SNEGSKA in the germline V gene (reference sequence).

V is TRBV6-5 and J is TRBJ1-4, with D uncertain. Germline assignment: CDR1 MNHEY and CDR2 SVGAGI. CDR3 length: 13 residues. V lost 0 bases, J lost 4 bases, and 3 bases lay in between. The CDR3 loop is CASSYSINEKLFF. The CDR3 DNA reads as TGTGCCAGCAGTTACTCGATTAATGAAAAACTGTTTTTT.

In this sample, this clonotype turned up a few times. The junction and the germline gene differ at one end; a read error may be behind it. CDR3: CASTLSGGVGETQYF. Written as DNA, the CDR3 is TGTGCCAGCACCTTATCTGGGGGCGTGGGGGAGACCCAGTACTTC. This rearrangement joins TRBV11-1 to TRBJ2-5, with D possibly being TRBD1 (6 bases). The CDR3 is 15 amino acids. CDR1 SGHAT and CDR2 FQDESV come from the germline V gene (reference sequence). Full variable domain (missing parts from reference TRBV11-1 and TRBJ2-5): EAEVAQSPRYKITEKSQAVAFWCDPISGHATLYWYRQILGQGPELLVQFQDESVVDDSQLPKDRFSAERLKGVDSTLKIQPAELGDSAMYLCASTLSGGVGETQYFGPGTRLLVL.

This clonotype has more than one count but fewer than ten. The V call is TRBV18, the J call TRBJ2-6; D remains unclear. The germline gives CDR1 KGHSH, CDR2 LQKENI. Between the trimmed V and J ends, which lost 2 bases and 0 bases, there was a span of 14 bases. The CDR3 consists of 18 residues. This chain's CDR3 is CASSPSGPDYSGANVLTF. The CDR3 bases are TGTGCCAGCTCACCAAGTGGTCCGGATTACTCTGGGGCCAACGTCCTGACTTTC.

The chain recombines TRBV12-3 or TRBV12-4 with TRBJ2-5, with a possible D match to TRBD2 (6 bases). Judging by the DNA end, TRBJ2-1 fits better; the J call may be wrong. The CDR3 totals 16 residues. CDR3 sequence (DNA): TGTGCCAGCAGTTCCGACAGAGGGACTTCCTACAATGAGCAGTTCTTC. Its translation is CASSSDRGTSYNEQFF.

Of note for this clonotype: Because it lacks the conserved phenylalanine or tryptophan at the end, this CDR3 is likely a read error. Because the CDR3's place on the DNA is in doubt, the DNA is left out and the CDR3 is given as listed by TCRdb. The rearrangement uses TRBV6-2 or TRBV6-3 and TRBJ1-2; the table's TRBD1 call for D was not verified on the DNA. Germline values: CDR1 MNHEY, CDR2 SVGEGT. The CDR3 sequence runs 12 residues, both termini included. CDR3 sequence reads: CASRDRASQSDL.

This clonotype was seen ten or more times. The junction differs from germline at one of its ends, possibly a read error. The genes are TRBV25-1 and TRBJ2-4; D remains ambiguous. Germline CDR1 reads MGHDK; CDR2 reads SYGVNS. This CDR3 region has 13 residues. The CDR3 loop is CASSPGRLLWLDF. CDR3 nucleotides: TGTGCCAGCAGTCCTGGGCGGCTCTTGTGGTTGGACTTC.

This clonotype was detected a few times. The chain recombines TRBV28 with TRBJ2-5; 13 bases line up with TRBD2. Per the germline V gene, CDR1 is MDHEN and CDR2 is SYDVKM. The J segment lost 2 bases and the V segment lost 5 bases, leaving 11 bases of the junction unmatched. CDR3 length equals 18 residues. The CDR3 sequence: CASSHTGTSGANQETQYF. The CDR3 DNA follows: TGTGCCAGCAGTCACACCGGGACTAGCGGGGCGAATCAAGAGACCCAGTACTTC.

The chain couples TRBV4-2 to TRBJ2-1; tentative D call: TRBD2 (5 bases). The germline V and J ends were trimmed by 3 bases and 7 bases, with 10 bases remaining between them. The CDR3 runs 13 residues. Germline CDR1 and CDR2: LGHNA and YNFKEQ. CDR3 bases: TGTGCCAGCAGCCATAGCCTAGCAAATGAGCAGTTCTTC. This sequence encodes CASSHSLANEQFF.

In its sample, this clonotype was seen many times. The rearrangement uses TRBV9 and TRBJ2-3, with TRBD2 matching 8 bases. V was clipped by 4 bases and J by 2 bases; unmatched bases: 6. Germline CDR1 reads SGDLS; CDR2 reads YYNGEE. The CDR3 is 15 residues long. As DNA, the CDR3 is TGTGCCAGCAGCCCCCATAGCGGGATCACAGATACGCAGTATTTT. Its translation is CASSPHSGITDTQYF.